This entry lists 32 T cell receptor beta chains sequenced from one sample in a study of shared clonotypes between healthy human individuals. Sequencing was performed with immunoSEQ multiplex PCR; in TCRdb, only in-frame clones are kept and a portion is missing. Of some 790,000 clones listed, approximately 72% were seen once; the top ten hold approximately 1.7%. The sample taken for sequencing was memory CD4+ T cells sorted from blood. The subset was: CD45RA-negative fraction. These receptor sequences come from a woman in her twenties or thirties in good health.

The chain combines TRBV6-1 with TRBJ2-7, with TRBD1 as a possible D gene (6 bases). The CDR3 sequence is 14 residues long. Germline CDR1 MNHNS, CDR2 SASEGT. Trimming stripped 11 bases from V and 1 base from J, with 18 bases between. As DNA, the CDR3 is TGTGCCGCCTGCACAGGGTCGGGTTCCTACGAGCAGTACTTC. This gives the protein CAACTGSGSYEQYF.

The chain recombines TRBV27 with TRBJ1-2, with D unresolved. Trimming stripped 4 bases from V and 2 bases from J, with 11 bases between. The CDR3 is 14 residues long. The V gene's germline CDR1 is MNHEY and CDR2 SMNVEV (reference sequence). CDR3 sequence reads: CASSSLTDNYGYTF. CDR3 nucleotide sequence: TGTGCCAGCAGTTCCCTGACGGACAACTATGGCTACACCTTC.

CDR3 in DNA: TGTGCCAGCAGTGAGCTGACCTTAGGGCCGAACACCGGGGAGCTGTTTTTT. It is translated as CASSELTLGPNTGELFF. The V call is TRBV6-1, the J call TRBJ2-2, with D uncertain. Germline V gives CDR1 MNHNS, CDR2 SASEGT. The V gene lost 3 bases and the J gene lost 0 bases, with 14 bases spanning the gap. This CDR3 is 17 amino acids long.

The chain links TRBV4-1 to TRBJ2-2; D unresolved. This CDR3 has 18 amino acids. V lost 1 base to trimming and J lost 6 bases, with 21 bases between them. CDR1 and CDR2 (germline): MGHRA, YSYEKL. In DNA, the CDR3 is TGCGCCAGCAGCCAAGGATTTCATGCAGGTTCTTTATCCGGGGAGCTGTTTTTT. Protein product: CASSQGFHAGSLSGELFF.

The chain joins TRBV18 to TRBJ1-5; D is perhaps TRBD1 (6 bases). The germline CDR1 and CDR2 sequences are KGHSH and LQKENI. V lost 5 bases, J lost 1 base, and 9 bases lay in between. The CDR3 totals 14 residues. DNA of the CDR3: TGTGCCAGCTCAACAACAGGGAGCAATCAGCCCCAGCATTTT. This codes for CASSTTGSNQPQHF.

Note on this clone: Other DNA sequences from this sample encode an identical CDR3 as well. The CDR3 loop reads CASSLPSTDTQYF. The CDR3 DNA is TGTGCCAGCAGCTTACCTAGCACAGATACGCAGTATTTT. This chain connects TRBV7-8 to TRBJ2-3; D uncertain. V was pared by 2 bases and J by 0 bases, with 3 bases between. The V gene's germline CDR1 is SGHVS and CDR2 FQNEAQ. This CDR3 region has 13 residues.

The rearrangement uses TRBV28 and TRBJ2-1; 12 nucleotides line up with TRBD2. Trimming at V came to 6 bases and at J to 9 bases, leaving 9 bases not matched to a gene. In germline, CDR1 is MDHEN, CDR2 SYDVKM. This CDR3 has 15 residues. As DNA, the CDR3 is TGTGCCAGCAGAACCGGACTAGCGGGGAACACTGAGCAGTTCTTC. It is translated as CASRTGLAGNTEQFF. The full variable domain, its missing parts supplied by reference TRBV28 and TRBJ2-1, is DVKVTQSSRYLVKRTGEKVFLECVQDMDHENMFWYRQDPGLGLRLIYFSYDVKMKEKGDIPEGYSVSREKKERFSLILESASTNQTSMYLCASRTGLAGNTEQFFGPGTRLTVL.

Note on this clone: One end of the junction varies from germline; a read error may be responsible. DNA of the CDR3: TGTGCCAGCATCCAAAGTCGGGGGCTTGGCTACACCTTC. Protein sequence: CASIQSRGLGYTF. The rearrangement joins TRBV4-2 to TRBJ1-2, with D possibly being TRBD1 (6 bases). CDR1 is LGHNA and CDR2 is YNFKEQ in the germline V gene. This CDR3 region has 13 residues.

The CDR3, as DNA: TGTGCCAGCAGGCGCGGGACTAGCGGCCGCAATGAGCAGTTCTTC. Its protein is CASRRGTSGRNEQFF. This chain joins TRBV27 and TRBJ2-1; TRBD2 aligns across 11 bases. From germline, CDR1 is MNHEY and CDR2 SMNVEV (reference sequence). V lost 6 bases to trimming and J lost 6 bases; unmatched junction nucleotides: 7. The length of the CDR3 is 15 residues.

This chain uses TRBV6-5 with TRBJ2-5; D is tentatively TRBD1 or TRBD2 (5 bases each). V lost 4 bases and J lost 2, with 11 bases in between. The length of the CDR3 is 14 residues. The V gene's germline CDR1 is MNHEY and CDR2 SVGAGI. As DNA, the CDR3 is TGTGCCAGCAGTTTGCAGAGGGGTCAAGAGACCCAGTACTTC. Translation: CASSLQRGQETQYF.

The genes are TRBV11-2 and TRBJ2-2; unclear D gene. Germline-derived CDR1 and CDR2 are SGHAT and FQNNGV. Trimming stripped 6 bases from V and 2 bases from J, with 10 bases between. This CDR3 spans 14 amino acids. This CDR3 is CASSEHSNTGELFF. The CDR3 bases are TGTGCCAGCAGTGAGCACAGCAACACCGGGGAGCTGTTTTTT.

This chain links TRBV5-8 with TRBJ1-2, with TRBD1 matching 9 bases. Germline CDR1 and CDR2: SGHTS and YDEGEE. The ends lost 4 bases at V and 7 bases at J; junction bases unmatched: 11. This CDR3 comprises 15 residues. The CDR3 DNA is TGTGCCAGCAGCGCGAGAGGGGGACAGGGTCGTGGCTACACCTTC. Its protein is CASSARGGQGRGYTF. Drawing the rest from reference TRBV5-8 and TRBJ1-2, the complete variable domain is EAGVTQSPTHLIKTRGQQATLRCSPISGHTSVYWYQQALGLGLQFLLWYDEGEERNRGNFPPRFSGRQFPNYSSELNVNALELEDSALYLCASSARGGQGRGYTFGSGTRLTVV.

The CDR3 sequence is CASTGGGGGTDTQYF. CDR3 in DNA: TGTGCCAGCACTGGCGGCGGGGGGGGCACAGATACGCAGTATTTT. The gene calls are TRBV21-1 and TRBJ2-3; the tabulated D call, TRBD2, remains unverified against the DNA. TRBV21-1 is tagged as a pseudogene. This CDR3 has 15 residues.

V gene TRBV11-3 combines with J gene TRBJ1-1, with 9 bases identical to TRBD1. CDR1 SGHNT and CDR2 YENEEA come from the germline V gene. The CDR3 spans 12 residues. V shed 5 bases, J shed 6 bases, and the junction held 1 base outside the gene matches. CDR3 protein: CASSGQGSEAFF. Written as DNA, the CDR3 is TGTGCCAGCAGCGGACAGGGGTCTGAAGCTTTCTTT.

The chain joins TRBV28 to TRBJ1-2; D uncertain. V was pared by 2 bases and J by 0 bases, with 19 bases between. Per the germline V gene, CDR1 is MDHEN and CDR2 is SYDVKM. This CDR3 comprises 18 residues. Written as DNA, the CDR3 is TGTGCCAGCAGTTTAGGCCGAGTCAAACAGCGTGCTAACTATGGCTACACCTTC. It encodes CASSLGRVKQRANYGYTF.

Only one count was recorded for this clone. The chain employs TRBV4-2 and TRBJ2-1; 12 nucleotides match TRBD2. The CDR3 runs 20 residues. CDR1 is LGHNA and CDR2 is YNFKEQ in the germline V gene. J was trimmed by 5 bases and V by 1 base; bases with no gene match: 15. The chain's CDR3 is CASSQGTGTSGSNPNNEQFF. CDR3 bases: TGTGCCAGCAGCCAAGGGACCGGGACTAGCGGGTCCAATCCCAACAATGAGCAGTTCTTC.

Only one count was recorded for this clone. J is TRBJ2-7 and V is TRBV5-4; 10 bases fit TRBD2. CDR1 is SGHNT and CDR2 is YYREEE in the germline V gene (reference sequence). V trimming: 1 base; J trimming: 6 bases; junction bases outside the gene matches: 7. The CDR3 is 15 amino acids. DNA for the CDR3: TGTGCCAGCAGCTTGTTGGTACTAGCGGGAAGCGAGCAGTACTTC. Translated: CASSLLVLAGSEQYF.

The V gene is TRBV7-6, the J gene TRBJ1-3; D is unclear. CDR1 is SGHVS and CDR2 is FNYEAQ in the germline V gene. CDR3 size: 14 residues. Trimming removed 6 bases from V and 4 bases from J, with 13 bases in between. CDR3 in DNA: TGTGCCAGCAGTCCCACGCGGGTGGGAAACACCATATATTTT. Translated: CASSPTRVGNTIYF.

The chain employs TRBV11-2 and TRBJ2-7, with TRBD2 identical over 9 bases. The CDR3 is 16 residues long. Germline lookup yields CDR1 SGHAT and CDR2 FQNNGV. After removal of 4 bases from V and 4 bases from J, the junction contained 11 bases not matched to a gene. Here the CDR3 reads CASSSQREEFWYEQYF. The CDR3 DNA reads TGTGCCAGCAGCTCCCAGCGGGAGGAGTTCTGGTACGAGCAGTACTTC.

In nucleotides, the CDR3 is TGCAGTGCTAAGGGGGCGGTTGAGCAGTTCTTC. Protein sequence: CSAKGAVEQFF. J is TRBJ2-1 and V is TRBV20-1; TRBD1 matches at 7 bases. V lost 4 bases, J lost 9 bases, and 3 bases stayed unmatched. There are 11 residues in the CDR3. Germline lookup yields CDR1 DFQATT and CDR2 SNEGSKA (reference sequence).

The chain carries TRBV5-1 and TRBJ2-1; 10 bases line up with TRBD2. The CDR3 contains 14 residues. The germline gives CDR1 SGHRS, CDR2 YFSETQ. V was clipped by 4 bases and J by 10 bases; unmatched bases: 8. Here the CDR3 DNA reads TGCGCCAGCAGCCCGGGACTAGCGCTGGGGGAGCAGTTCTTC. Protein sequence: CASSPGLALGEQFF.

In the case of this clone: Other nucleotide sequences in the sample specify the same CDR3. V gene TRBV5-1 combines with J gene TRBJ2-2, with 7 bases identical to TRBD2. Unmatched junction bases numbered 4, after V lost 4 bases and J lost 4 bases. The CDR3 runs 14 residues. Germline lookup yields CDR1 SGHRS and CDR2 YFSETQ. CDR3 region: CASSPGTTTGELFF. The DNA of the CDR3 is TGCGCCAGCAGCCCCGGGACTACCACCGGGGAGCTGTTTTTT.

The CDR3 sequence is CASSKPGGNEQFF. Written as DNA, the CDR3 is TGTGCCAGCAGCAAACCCGGGGGCAATGAGCAGTTCTTC. The chain recombines TRBV6-5 with TRBJ2-1, with a tentative D call TRBD2 (6 bases). Germline V gives CDR1 MNHEY, CDR2 SVGAGI. CDR3 length equals 13 residues. V dropped 6 bases and J dropped 6 bases, with 12 bases sitting between them.

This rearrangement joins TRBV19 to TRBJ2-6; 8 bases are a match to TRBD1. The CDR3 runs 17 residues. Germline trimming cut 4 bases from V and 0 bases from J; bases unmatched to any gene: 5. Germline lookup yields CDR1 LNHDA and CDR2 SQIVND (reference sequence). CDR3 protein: CASSTRTGPSGANVLTF. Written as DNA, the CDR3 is TGTGCCAGTAGTACCCGGACAGGGCCCTCTGGGGCCAACGTCCTGACTTTC.

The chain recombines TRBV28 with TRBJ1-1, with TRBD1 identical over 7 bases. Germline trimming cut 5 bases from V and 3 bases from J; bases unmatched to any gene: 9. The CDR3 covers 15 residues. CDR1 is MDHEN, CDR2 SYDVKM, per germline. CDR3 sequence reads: CASSTYRGGDTEAFF. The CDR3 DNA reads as TGTGCCAGCAGTACCTACAGGGGTGGTGACACTGAAGCTTTCTTT.

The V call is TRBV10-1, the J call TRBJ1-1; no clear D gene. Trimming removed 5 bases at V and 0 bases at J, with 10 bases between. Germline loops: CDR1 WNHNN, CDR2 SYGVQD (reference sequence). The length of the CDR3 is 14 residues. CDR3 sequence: CASSRAGLNTEAFF. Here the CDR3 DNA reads TGCGCCAGCAGTAGGGCAGGTCTGAACACTGAAGCTTTCTTT.

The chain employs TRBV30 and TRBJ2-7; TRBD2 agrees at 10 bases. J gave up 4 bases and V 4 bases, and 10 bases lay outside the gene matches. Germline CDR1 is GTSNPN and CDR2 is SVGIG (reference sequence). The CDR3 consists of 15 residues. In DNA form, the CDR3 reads TGTGCCTGGACCCTGTCGTCTAGCGGGGGATACGAGCAGTACTTC. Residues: CAWTLSSSGGYEQYF.

This CDR3 reads CASRNGRFSTDTQYF. In DNA, the CDR3 is TGTGCCAGCAGGAACGGACGGTTTAGCACAGATACGCAGTATTTT. The J gene is TRBJ2-3, the V gene TRBV7-8; no definite D call. CDR1 SGHVS and CDR2 FQNEAQ come from the germline V gene. This CDR3 is 15 amino acids long. Trimming removed 6 bases from V and 0 bases from J, with 13 bases in between.

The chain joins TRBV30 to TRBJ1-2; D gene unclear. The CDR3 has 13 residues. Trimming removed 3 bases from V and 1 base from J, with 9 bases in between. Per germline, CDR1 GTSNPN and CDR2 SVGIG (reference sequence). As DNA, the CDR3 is TGTGCCTGGAGGATGGACCGTAACTATGGCTACACCTTC. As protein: CAWRMDRNYGYTF.

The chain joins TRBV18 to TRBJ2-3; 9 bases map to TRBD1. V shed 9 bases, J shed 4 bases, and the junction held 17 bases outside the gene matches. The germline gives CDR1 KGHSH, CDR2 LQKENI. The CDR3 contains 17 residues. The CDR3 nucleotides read TGTGCCAGTCAACTTTCACCGGGACAGGGTGACGCAGATACGCAGTATTTT. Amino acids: CASQLSPGQGDADTQYF.

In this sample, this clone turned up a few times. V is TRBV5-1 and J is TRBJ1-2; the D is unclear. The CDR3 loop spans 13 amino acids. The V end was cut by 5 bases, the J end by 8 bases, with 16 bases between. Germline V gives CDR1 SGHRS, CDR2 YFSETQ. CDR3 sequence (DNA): TGCGCCAGCAGGGATCTCTCCGCGAGCGGCTACACCTTC. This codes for CASRDLSASGYTF. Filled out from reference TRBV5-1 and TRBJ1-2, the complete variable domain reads KAGVTQTPRYLIKTRGQQVTLSCSPISGHRSVSWYQQTPGQGLQFLFEYFSETQRNKGNFPGRFSGRQFSNSRSEMNVSTLELGDSALYLCASRDLSASGYTFGSGTRLTVV.

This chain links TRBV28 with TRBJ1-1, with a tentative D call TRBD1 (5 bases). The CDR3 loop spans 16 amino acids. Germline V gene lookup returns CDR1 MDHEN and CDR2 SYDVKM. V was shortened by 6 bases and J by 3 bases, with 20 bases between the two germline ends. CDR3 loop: CASRLDPPGRDTEAFF. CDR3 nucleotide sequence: TGTGCCAGCAGACTAGATCCCCCAGGGCGGGACACTGAAGCTTTCTTT. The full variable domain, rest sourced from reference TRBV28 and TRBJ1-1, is DVKVTQSSRYLVKRTGEKVFLECVQDMDHENMFWYRQDPGLGLRLIYFSYDVKMKEKGDIPEGYSVSREKKERFSLILESASTNQTSMYLCASRLDPPGRDTEAFFGQGTRLTVV.